A selection of T cell receptor beta chains follows, all from one sample in a study of blood T cell repertoires in COVID-19. Only in-frame clones appear in the TCRdb table, and some are missing; sequencing was by immunoSEQ multiplex PCR. The table records 86,000 or so clones, 65% to 80% of them present only once. Sequenced: peripheral blood. These receptor sequences come from a man aged 70 or older with acute or convalescent COVID-19. The CDR3 runs from the conserved cysteine through the conserved F or W. Each record gives: V gene, J gene, clone size, D gene, CDR3 protein, CDR3 DNA. A D gene is named only where the DNA matches it firmly. A row's size may be missing; if present it is once, few, many or a size class.

TRBV11-3	TRBJ2-2	NA	TRBD1	CASRQGANTGELFF	TGTGCCAGCAGACAGGGGGCGAACACCGGGGAGCTGTTTTTT
TRBV27	TRBJ2-1	NA	TRBD2	CASSFLGGGTEQFF	TGTGCCAGCAGTTTCCTTGGGGGGGGAACTGAGCAGTTCTTC
TRBV5-5	TRBJ1-2	few	NA	CASSFPFRVGYTF	TGTGCCAGCAGCTTCCCCTTCAGGGTTGGCTACACCTTC
TRBV28	TRBJ1-6	few	NA	CASSPDSSYNSPLHF	TGTGCCAGCAGCCCGGACAGCTCCTATAATTCACCCCTCCACTTT
TRBV28	TRBJ1-2	NA	TRBD1	CASSLFRQGPDGYTF	TGTGCCAGCAGTTTATTTAGACAGGGACCGGATGGCTACACCTTC
TRBV5-1	TRBJ1-1	NA	NA	CASSLAPGLDTEAFF	TGCGCCAGCAGCTTGGCCCCAGGGCTGGACACTGAAGCTTTCTTT
TRBV5-1	TRBJ2-5	once	NA	CASSLESRRETQYF	TGCGCCAGCAGCCTCGAGTCCCGGAGGGAGACCCAGTACTTC
TRBV25-1	TRBJ1-2	NA	TRBD1	CAIWRTGVDYGYTF	TGTGCCATCTGGAGGACAGGGGTTGACTATGGCTACACCTTC
TRBV7-6	TRBJ2-1	NA	TRBD2	CASSSRWRGSSYNEQFF	TGTGCCAGCAGCTCTCGGTGGCGGGGGAGCTCCTACAATGAGCAGTTCTTC
TRBV19	TRBJ1-5	few	TRBD1	CASSPNRGVGNQPQHF	TGTGCCAGTAGCCCGAACAGGGGGGTGGGCAATCAGCCCCAGCATTTT
TRBV19	TRBJ1-5	few	NA	CASSDGADQPQHF	TGTGCCAGTAGTGACGGAGCGGATCAGCCCCAGCATTTT
TRBV6-5	TRBJ1-1	NA	TRBD1	CASLHTGVANTEAFF	TGTGCCAGCCTCCATACAGGGGTAGCGAACACTGAAGCTTTCTTT
TRBV7-6	TRBJ2-2	NA	NA	CASSPRSDGELFF	TGTGCCAGCAGCCCCCGTAGCGACGGGGAGCTGTTTTTT
TRBV6-5	TRBJ2-1	NA	NA	CASSRSSYNEQFF	TGTGCCAGCAGTCGGAGCTCCTACAATGAGCAGTTCTTC
TRBV18	TRBJ2-2	NA	NA	CASSPGGTANTGELFF	TGTGCCAGCTCACCAGGTGGCACCGCGAACACCGGGGAGCTGTTTTTT
TRBV3-1/TRBV3-2	TRBJ1-2	NA	NA	CASSRTEDYGYTF	TGTGCCAGCAGCCGGACAGAGGACTATGGCTACACCTTC
TRBV15	TRBJ1-2	NA	NA	CATSRVRGVDGYTF	TGTGCCACCAGCAGAGTAAGGGGTGTAGATGGCTACACCTTC
TRBV6-1	TRBJ2-7	NA	TRBD1	CASSAVRDRPSYEQYF	TGTGCCAGCAGTGCAGTCCGGGACAGGCCGTCCTACGAGCAGTACTTC
TRBV15	TRBJ1-5	NA	TRBD1	CATSRGGTGSNQPQHF	TGTGCCACCAGCAGAGGCGGGACAGGGAGCAATCAGCCCCAGCATTTT
TRBV9	TRBJ2-3	NA	NA	CASSVGGNPTDTQYF	TGTGCCAGCAGCGTAGGCGGGAACCCCACAGATACGCAGTATTTT
TRBV3-1/TRBV3-2	TRBJ2-1	once	TRBD2	CASSQTSAGGQYNEQFF	TGTGCCAGCAGCCAAACTTCAGCGGGGGGCCAATACAATGAGCAGTTCTTC
TRBV4-1	TRBJ1-2	NA	NA	CASSQERPGLYGYTF	TGCGCCAGCAGCCAAGAAAGACCAGGCCTCTATGGCTACACCTTC
TRBV29-1	TRBJ1-4	NA	TRBD1	CSVTGAEGEKLFF	TGCAGCGTTACAGGGGCAGAGGGTGAAAAACTGTTTTTT
TRBV19	TRBJ1-6	NA	NA	CASSQTTDYNSPLHF	TGTGCCAGTAGCCAAACGACAGATTATAATTCACCCCTCCACTTT
TRBV9	TRBJ2-3	NA	NA	CASSVSPNTQYF	TGTGCCAGCAGCGTGTCCCCCAATACGCAGTATTTT
TRBV5-6	TRBJ2-7	NA	TRBD1	CASSFEGTGGAYEQYF	TGTGCCAGCAGCTTCGAGGGGACAGGGGGCGCATACGAGCAGTACTTC
TRBV5-6	TRBJ2-5	NA	TRBD1	CASSLLTGDKKTQYF	TGTGCCAGCAGCCTACTGACAGGGGATAAGAAGACCCAGTACTTC
TRBV9	TRBJ2-5	many	TRBD2	CASSVSGGAGETQYF	TGTGCCAGCAGCGTTAGCGGGGGGGCAGGTGAGACCCAGTACTTC
TRBV6-5	TRBJ1-5	once	TRBD1	CASRQGAGNQPQHF	TGTGCCAGCCGCCAGGGGGCGGGCAATCAGCCCCAGCATTTT
TRBV19	TRBJ1-5	NA	NA	CASRRELRGQPQHF	TGTGCCAGTAGGCGGGAGTTACGAGGGCAGCCCCAGCATTTT
TRBV9	TRBJ2-3	few	NA	CASSVGDSVKDTQYF	TGTGCCAGCAGCGTAGGCGATTCGGTTAAAGATACGCAGTATTTT
TRBV9	TRBJ2-1	NA	TRBD2	CASSFRLAGNEQFF	TGTGCCAGCAGCTTCAGACTAGCGGGCAATGAGCAGTTCTTC
TRBV29-1	TRBJ1-1	few	TRBD1	CSVIRGLNTEAFF	TGCAGCGTTATCAGGGGGTTGAACACTGAAGCTTTCTTT
TRBV19	TRBJ1-5	NA	NA	CASSKGTRQPQHF	TGTGCCAGTAGTAAGGGGACTCGGCAGCCCCAGCATTTT
TRBV3-1/TRBV3-2	TRBJ1-2	few	TRBD1	CASSPDREGYTF	TGTGCCAGCAGCCCCGACAGGGAAGGCTACACCTTC
TRBV10-2	TRBJ2-1	NA	TRBD2	CASRREVAAGTNEQFF	TGCGCCAGCAGGAGAGAGGTGGCAGCGGGGACGAATGAGCAGTTCTTC
TRBV19	TRBJ1-5	NA	TRBD1	CASSGDRDSNQPQHF	TGTGCCAGTAGTGGGGACAGGGACAGCAATCAGCCCCAGCATTTT
TRBV3-1/TRBV3-2	TRBJ2-5	NA	TRBD2	CASSRTSGGETQYF	TGTGCCAGCAGTCGGACTAGCGGAGGAGAGACCCAGTACTTC
TRBV5-6	TRBJ2-5	NA	NA	CASSLAVETQYF	TGTGCCAGCAGCTTGGCGGTCGAGACCCAGTACTTC
TRBV7-9	TRBJ1-3	NA	TRBD1	CASSLAGTGSSGNTIYF	TGTGCCAGCAGCTTAGCCGGGACAGGGAGCTCTGGAAACACCATATATTTT
TRBV6-4	TRBJ2-5	NA	NA	CASSDSRAGFKRRETQYF	TGTGCCAGCAGTGACTCGAGGGCAGGATTTAAAAGAAGAGAGACCCAGTACTTC
TRBV19	TRBJ1-1	NA	NA	CASSVSGGAGTEAFF	TGTGCCAGTAGTGTATCAGGAGGGGCTGGGACTGAAGCTTTCTTT
TRBV4-2	TRBJ2-3	NA	NA	CASSQGNSGNTQYF	TGTGCCAGCAGCCAAGGTAATAGCGGAAATACGCAGTATTTT
TRBV27	TRBJ2-1	NA	TRBD2	CASSPQRGGFFEQFF	TGTGCCAGCAGTCCCCAGCGGGGGGGCTTCTTTGAGCAGTTCTTC
TRBV19	TRBJ1-6	once	NA	CASSSGSYSPLHF	TGTGCCAGTAGTTCAGGGTCGTATTCACCCCTCCACTTT
TRBV27	TRBJ2-3	NA	TRBD2	CASSLGGEGDTQYF	TGTGCCAGCAGTCTCGGGGGGGAGGGAGATACGCAGTATTTT
TRBV18	TRBJ1-4	NA	TRBD1	CASSPAGGNEKLFF	TGTGCCAGCTCACCAGCAGGGGGAAATGAAAAACTGTTTTTT
TRBV7-6	TRBJ1-4	NA	TRBD1	CASSRVLTGISEEKLFF	TGTGCCAGCAGCCGAGTTTTGACAGGGATCTCGGAAGAAAAACTGTTTTTT
TRBV29-1	TRBJ2-3	NA	TRBD2	CSVPIAGLSTDTQYF	TGCAGCGTTCCGATAGCGGGTTTGAGCACAGATACGCAGTATTTT
TRBV5-6	TRBJ2-3	NA	NA	CASSFPLLTDTQYF	TGTGCCAGCAGCTTTCCCCTCCTCACAGATACGCAGTATTTT
TRBV7-9	TRBJ2-1	few	NA	CASSLSGGAVNEQFF	TGTGCCAGCAGCTTAAGTGGGGGGGCCGTTAATGAGCAGTTCTTC
TRBV11-2	TRBJ2-3	NA	TRBD2	CASSFRRGGTTQYF	TGTGCCAGCAGCTTCCGTCGGGGGGGGACTACGCAGTATTTT
TRBV28	TRBJ2-7	NA	TRBD2	CASSPPGGPNEQYF	TGTGCCAGCAGTCCCCCGGGAGGGCCCAACGAGCAGTACTTC